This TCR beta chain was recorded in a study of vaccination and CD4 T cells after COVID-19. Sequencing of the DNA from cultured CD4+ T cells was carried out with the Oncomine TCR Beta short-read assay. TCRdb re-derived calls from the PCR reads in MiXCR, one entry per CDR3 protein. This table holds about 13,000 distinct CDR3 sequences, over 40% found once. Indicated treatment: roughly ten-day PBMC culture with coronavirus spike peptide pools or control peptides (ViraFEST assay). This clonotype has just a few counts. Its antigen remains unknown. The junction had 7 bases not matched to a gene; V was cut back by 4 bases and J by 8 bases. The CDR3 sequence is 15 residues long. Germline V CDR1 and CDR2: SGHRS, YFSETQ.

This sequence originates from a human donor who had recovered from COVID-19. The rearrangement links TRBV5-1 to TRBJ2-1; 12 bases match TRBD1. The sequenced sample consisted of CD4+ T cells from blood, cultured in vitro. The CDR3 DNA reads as TGCGCCAGCAGCCCGGGACAGGGGGCTTACGATGAGCAGTTCTTC. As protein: CASSPGQGAYDEQFF. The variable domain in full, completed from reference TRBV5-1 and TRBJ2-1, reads KAGVTQTPRYLIKTRGQQVTLSCSPISGHRSVSWYQQTPGQGLQFLFEYFSETQRNKGNFPGRFSGRQFSNSRSEMNVSTLELGDSALYLCASSPGQGAYDEQFFGPGTRLTVL.